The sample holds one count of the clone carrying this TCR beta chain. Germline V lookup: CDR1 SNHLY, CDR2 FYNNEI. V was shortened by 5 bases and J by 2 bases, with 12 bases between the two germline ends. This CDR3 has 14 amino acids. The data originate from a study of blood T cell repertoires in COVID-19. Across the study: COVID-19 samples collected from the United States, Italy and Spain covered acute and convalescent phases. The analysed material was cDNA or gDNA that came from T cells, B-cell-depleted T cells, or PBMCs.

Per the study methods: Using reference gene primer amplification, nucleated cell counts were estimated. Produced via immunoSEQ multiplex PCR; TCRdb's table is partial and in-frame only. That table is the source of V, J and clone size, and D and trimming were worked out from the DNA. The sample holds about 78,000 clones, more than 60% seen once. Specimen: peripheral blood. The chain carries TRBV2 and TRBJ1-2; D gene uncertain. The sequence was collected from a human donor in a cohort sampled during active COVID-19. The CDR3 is CASSRGLANYGYTF. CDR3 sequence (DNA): TGTGCCAGCAGTAGAGGGTTGGCCAACTATGGCTACACCTTC.